This T cell receptor (beta chain) originates from a study of Tregs in tolerant kidney transplant recipients. Of note for this clone: The antigen is undetermined.

The nonmyeloablative bone marrow transplants came from related graft donors, with transient mixed chimerism. CD4+CD25+CD127- Tregs, CD4+CD25- non-Tregs, CD4 and CD8 cells were sorted. Study-level findings and limits: The most relevant donor-specific Treg TCRbeta repertoire apparently came from expansion with activated donor B cells. Antigen-driven expansion was suggested because donor-specific Tregs expanded more than all Tregs in tolerant patients.

The assay was immunoSEQ multiplex PCR, and TCRdb's table has in-frame clones only and misses some. The repertoire holds 50,000 or so clones, with about 90% as singletons. This CDR3 has 14 amino acids. Looked up from germline, CDR1 is LGHNA and CDR2 is YSLEER. V trimming: 1 base; J trimming: 4 bases; junction bases outside the gene matches: 3. Sequences were derived from CD8+ T cells from blood (PBMCs), sampled 24 months after the transplant. The V gene is TRBV4-3, the J gene TRBJ2-7, with 8 bases matching TRBD1. The clonotype was recovered from a human patient who received a combined kidney and bone marrow transplant. Some T cells here may be from the graft donor. Here the CDR3 DNA reads TGCGCCAGCAGCCAAGGGACAGGGTGGTACGAGCAGTACTTC. This encodes CASSQGTGWYEQYF.